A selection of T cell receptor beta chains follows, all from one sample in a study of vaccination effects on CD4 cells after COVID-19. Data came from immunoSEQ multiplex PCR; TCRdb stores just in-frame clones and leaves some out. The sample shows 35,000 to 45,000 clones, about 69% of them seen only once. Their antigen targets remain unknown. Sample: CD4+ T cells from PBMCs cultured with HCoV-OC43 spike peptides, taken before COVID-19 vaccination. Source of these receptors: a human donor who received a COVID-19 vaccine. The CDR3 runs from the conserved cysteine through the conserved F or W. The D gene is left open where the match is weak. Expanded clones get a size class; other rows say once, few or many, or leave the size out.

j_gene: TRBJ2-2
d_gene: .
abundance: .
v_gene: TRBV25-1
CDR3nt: TGTGCCAGCAGAAGGGAATTGACCGGGGAGCTGTTTTTT
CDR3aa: CASRRELTGELFF

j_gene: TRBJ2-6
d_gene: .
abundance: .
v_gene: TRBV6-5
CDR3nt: TGTGCCAGCAGTACGAGCTCTGGGGCCAACGTCCTGACTTTC
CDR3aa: CASSTSSGANVLTF

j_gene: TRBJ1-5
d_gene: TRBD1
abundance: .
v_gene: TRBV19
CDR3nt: TGTGCCAGTATTATGCTTTTTAGCGGACAGGGGACGGATCAGCCCCAGCATTTT
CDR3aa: CASIMLFSGQGTDQPQHF

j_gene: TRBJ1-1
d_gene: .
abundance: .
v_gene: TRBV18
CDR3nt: TGTGCCAGCTCATCGGGGGCGCGAGGCACTGAAGCTTTCTTT
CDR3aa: CASSSGARGTEAFF

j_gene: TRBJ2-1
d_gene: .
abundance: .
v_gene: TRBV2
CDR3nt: TGTGCCAGCAGTCCTGACAGTAACGAGCAGTTCTTC
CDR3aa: CASSPDSNEQFF

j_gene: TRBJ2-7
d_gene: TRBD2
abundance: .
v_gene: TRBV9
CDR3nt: TGTGCCAGCAGCTCCGGGACTAGTATGTTCGGGCAGTACTTC
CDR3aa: CASSSGTSMFGQYF

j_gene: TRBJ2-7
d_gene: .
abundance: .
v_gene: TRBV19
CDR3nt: TGTGCCAGTAGTATGTCGGGGGCAGGGGGCTCCTACGAGCAGTACTTC
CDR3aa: CASSMSGAGGSYEQYF

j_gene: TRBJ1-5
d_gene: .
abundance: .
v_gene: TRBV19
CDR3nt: TGTGCCAGTAGTATATCGGCCCTTAGGATAAATCAGCCCCAGCATTTT
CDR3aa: CASSISALRINQPQHF

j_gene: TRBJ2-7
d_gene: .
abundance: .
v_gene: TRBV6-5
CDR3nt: TGTGCCAGCAACAGCTACGAGCAGTACTTC
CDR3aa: CASNSYEQYF

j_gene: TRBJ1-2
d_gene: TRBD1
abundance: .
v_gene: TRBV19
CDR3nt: TGTGCCAGTAATCGGGACAGCTACTATGGCTACACCTTC
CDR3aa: CASNRDSYYGYTF

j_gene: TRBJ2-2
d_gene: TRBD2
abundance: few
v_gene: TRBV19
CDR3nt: TGTGCCAGTAGAATAGCGGGGACCGGGGAGCTGTTTTTT
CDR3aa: CASRIAGTGELFF

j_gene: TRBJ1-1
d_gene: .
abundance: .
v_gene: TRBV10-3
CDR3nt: TGTGCCACCGACCTCAATGGCATGAACACTGAAGCTTTCTTT
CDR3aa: CATDLNGMNTEAFF

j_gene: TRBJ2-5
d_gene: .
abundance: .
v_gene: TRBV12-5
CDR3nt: TGTGCTAGTGGTTTCGGGGGCCCCCAAGAGACCCAGTACTTC
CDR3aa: CASGFGGPQETQYF

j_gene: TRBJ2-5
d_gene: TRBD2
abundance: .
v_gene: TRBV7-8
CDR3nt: TGTGCCAGCAGAAAAAAGACTAGCGGGAGGGCCCCAGAGACCCAGTACTTC
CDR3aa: CASRKKTSGRAPETQYF

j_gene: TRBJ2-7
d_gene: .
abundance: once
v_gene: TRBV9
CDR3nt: TGTGCCAGCAGCTTACGGAGGGACCCAGACTACGAGCAGTACTTC
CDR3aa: CASSLRRDPDYEQYF

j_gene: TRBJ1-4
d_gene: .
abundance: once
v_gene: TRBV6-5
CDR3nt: TGTGCCAGCATAGGTCTCGCTAATGAAAAACTGTTTTTT
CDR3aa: CASIGLANEKLFF

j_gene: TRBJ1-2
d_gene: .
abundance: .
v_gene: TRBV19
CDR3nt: TGTGCCAGTAAGTCCACACAGAGGGTAACGCAAGGCTACACCTTC
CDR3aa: CASKSTQRVTQGYTF

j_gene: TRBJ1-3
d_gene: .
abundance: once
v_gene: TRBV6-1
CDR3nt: TGTGCCAGCAGTGAAGATTTGGGGATAATCTCTGGAAACACCATATATTTT
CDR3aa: CASSEDLGIISGNTIYF